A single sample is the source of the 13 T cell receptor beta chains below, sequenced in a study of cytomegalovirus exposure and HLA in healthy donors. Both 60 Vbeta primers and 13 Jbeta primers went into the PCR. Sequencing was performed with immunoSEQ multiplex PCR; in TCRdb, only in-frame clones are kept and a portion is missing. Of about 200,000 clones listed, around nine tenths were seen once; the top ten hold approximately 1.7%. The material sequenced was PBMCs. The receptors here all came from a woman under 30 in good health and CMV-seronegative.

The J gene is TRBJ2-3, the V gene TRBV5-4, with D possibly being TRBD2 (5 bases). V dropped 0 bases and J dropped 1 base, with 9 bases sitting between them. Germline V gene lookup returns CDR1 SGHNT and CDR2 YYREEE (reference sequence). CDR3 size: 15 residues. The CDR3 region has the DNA TGTGCCAGCAGCTTGGCCGGAGGAGGCACAGATACGCAGTATTTT. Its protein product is CASSLAGGGTDTQYF.

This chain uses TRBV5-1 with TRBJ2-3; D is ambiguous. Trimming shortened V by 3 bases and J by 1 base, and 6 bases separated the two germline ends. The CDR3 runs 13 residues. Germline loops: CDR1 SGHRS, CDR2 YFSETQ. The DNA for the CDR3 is TGCGCCAGCAGCTCCCCAGGCACAGATACGCAGTATTTT. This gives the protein CASSSPGTDTQYF.

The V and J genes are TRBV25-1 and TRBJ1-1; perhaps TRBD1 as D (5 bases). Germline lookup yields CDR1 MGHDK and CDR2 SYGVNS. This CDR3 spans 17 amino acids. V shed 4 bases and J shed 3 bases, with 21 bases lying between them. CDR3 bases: TGTGCCAGCAGTGCGGGACCCAAGCGGGTAGGATACACTGAAGCTTTCTTT. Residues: CASSAGPKRVGYTEAFF.

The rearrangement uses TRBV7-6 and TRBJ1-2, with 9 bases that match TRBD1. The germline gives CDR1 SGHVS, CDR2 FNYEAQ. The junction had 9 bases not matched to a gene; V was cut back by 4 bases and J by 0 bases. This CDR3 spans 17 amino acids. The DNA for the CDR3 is TGTGCCAGCAGCTCATCCTCCGGGACAGGGACTAACTATGGCTACACCTTC. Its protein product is CASSSSSGTGTNYGYTF.

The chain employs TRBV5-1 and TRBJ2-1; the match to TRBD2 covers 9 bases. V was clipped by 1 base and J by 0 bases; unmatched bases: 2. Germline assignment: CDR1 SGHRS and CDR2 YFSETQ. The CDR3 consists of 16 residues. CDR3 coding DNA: TGCGCCAGCAGCTTGACAGCGGGGGGCTCCTACAATGAGCAGTTCTTC. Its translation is CASSLTAGGSYNEQFF.

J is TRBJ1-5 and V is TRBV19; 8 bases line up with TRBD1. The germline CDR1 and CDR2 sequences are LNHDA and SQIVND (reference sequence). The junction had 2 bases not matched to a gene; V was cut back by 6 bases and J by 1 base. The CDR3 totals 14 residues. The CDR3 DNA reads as TGTGCCAGTAGCGGGACAGGCAGCAATCAGCCCCAGCATTTT. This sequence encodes CASSGTGSNQPQHF.

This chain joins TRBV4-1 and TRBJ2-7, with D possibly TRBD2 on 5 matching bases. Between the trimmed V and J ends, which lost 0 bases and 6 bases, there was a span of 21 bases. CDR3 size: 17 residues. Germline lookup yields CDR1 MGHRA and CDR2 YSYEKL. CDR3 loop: CASSQEPSGFGGSEQYF. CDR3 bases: TGCGCCAGCAGCCAAGAGCCTTCGGGGTTTGGTGGATCCGAGCAGTACTTC.

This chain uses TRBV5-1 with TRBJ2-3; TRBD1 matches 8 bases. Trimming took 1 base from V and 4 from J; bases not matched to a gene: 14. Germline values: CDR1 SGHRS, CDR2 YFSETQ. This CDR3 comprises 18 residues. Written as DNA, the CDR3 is TGCGCCAGCAGCTTGAGATCAGGGGGCGGACGAAAGGCAGATACGCAGTATTTT. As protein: CASSLRSGGGRKADTQYF.

CDR3 coding DNA: TGTGCCAGCAGCCCACGGGACAGGTCCTACGAGCAGTACTTC. It yields the protein CASSPRDRSYEQYF. The chain uses TRBV7-9 and TRBJ2-5, with 8 positions matching TRBD1. The DNA end is a closer match to TRBJ2-7, so the J assignment may be wrong. Germline V gene lookup returns CDR1 SEHNR and CDR2 FQNEAQ (reference sequence). The CDR3 covers 14 residues.

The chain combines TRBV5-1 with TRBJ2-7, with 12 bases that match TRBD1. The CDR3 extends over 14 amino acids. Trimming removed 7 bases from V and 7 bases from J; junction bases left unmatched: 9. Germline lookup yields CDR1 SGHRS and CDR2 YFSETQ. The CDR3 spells CASRPGQGAEEQYF. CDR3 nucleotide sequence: TGCGCCAGCCGGCCGGGACAGGGGGCGGAAGAGCAGTACTTC.

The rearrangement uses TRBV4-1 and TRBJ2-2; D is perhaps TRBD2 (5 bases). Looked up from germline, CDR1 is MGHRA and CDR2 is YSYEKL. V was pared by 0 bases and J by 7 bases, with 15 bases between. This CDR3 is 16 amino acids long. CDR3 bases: TGCGCCAGCAGCCAAGAAGGAGGTGCGTGGGGCGGGGAGCTGTTTTTT. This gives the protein CASSQEGGAWGGELFF.

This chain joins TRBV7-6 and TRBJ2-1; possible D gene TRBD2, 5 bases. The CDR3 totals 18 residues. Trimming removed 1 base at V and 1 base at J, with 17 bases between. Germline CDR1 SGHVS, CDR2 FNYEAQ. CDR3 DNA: TGTGCCAGCAGCTTAGTTGTAGGTTCGGGGTTATCCTACAATGAGCAGTTCTTC. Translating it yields CASSLVVGSGLSYNEQFF.

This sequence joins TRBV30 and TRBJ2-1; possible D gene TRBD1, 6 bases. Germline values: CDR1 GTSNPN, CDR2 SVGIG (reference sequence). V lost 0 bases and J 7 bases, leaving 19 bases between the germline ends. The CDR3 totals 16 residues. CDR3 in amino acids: CAWSVYGYPGQNEQFF. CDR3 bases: TGTGCCTGGAGTGTATACGGTTACCCCGGACAGAATGAGCAGTTCTTC.